Listed here are 19 T cell receptor beta chains from one sample, sequenced in a study of CD8+ T cells in alopecia areata. The authors extracted RNA and reverse transcribed it into cDNA as the sequencing template. The protocol was immunoSEQ multiplex PCR, while the TCRdb copy is restricted to in-frame clones and leaves out a portion. The sample carries 100,000 or so clones, 60% recorded once. Indicated treatment: oral pan-JAK inhibitor, 5-10 mg twice daily. The sequenced sample was CD8+ T cells sorted from blood, obtained at approximately week 56, from a patient treated with tofacitinib. Receptors originate from a human donor with alopecia areata.

This chain joins TRBV30 and TRBJ1-3; D gene ambiguous. V shed 8 bases and J shed 4 bases, with 18 bases lying between them. The CDR3 consists of 14 residues. The germline CDR1 and CDR2 sequences are GTSNPN and SVGIG (reference sequence). CDR3 bases: TGTGCCCTCGAAACTTGGGCGGTCGGAAACACCATATATTTT. It encodes CALETWAVGNTIYF.

The chain carries TRBV7-2 and TRBJ2-3; D gene ambiguous. Germline CDR1 is SGHTA and CDR2 is FQGNSA. V lost 4 bases and J lost 6, with 11 bases in between. The CDR3 sequence is 13 residues long. The CDR3 nucleotides read TGTGCCAGCAGCTCCACGTTGGGGGATACGCAGTATTTT. Translating it yields CASSSTLGDTQYF.

This chain uses TRBV2 with TRBJ1-1, with D possibly matching TRBD1 (6 bases). The CDR3 has 13 amino acids. In germline, CDR1 is SNHLY, CDR2 FYNNEI. V lost 5 bases, J lost 3 bases, and 10 bases lay in between. Written as DNA, the CDR3 is TGTGCCAGCAGTATAACAGGGTACACTGAAGCTTTCTTT. As protein: CASSITGYTEAFF.

This rearrangement joins TRBV4-1 to TRBJ1-2; 9 nucleotides line up with TRBD1. Trimming at V came to 2 bases and at J to 4 bases, leaving 5 bases not matched to a gene. CDR1 and CDR2 (germline): MGHRA, YSYEKL. The CDR3 runs to 15 residues. The CDR3 region has the DNA TGCGCCAGCAGCCAAAGACAGGGGGAAAGCTATGGCTACACCTTC. It yields the protein CASSQRQGESYGYTF.

This chain uses TRBV9 with TRBJ2-7; 8 nucleotides line up with TRBD2. Germline loops: CDR1 SGDLS, CDR2 YYNGEE. V lost 4 bases to trimming and J lost 2 bases; unmatched junction nucleotides: 11. The CDR3 is 16 residues long. CDR3: CASSPPGGENAYEQYF. The CDR3 DNA reads as TGTGCCAGCAGCCCCCCGGGAGGGGAGAACGCCTACGAGCAGTACTTC.

V is TRBV14 and J is TRBJ1-6, with TRBD1 matching over 7 bases. This CDR3 contains 15 residues. J was trimmed by 4 bases and V by 6 bases; bases with no gene match: 6. CDR1 is SGHDN and CDR2 is FVKESK in the germline V gene. The CDR3 sequence is CASSPMTGYNSPLHF. CDR3 nucleotide sequence: TGTGCCAGCAGTCCAATGACAGGGTATAATTCACCCCTCCACTTT. Full variable domain (rest looked up from reference TRBV14 and TRBJ1-6): EAGVTQFPSHSVIEKGQTVTLRCDPISGHDNLYWYRRVMGKEIKFLLHFVKESKQDESGMPNNRFLAERTGGTYSTLKVQPAELEDSGVYFCASSPMTGYNSPLHFGNGTRLTVT.

This clone was picked up a small number of times. The V and J genes are TRBV29-1 and TRBJ1-1; D possibly corresponds to TRBD1 (5 bases). The length of the CDR3 is 14 residues. The V end lost 5 bases, the J end lost 7 bases, and 20 bases lay between the germline ends. Germline CDR1 is SQVTM and CDR2 is ANQGSEA. CDR3 loop: CSVTGTPGEGEAFF. The CDR3 DNA sequence: TGCAGCGTTACCGGGACTCCCGGGGAGGGTGAAGCTTTCTTT.

The chain recombines TRBV30 with TRBJ2-5, with D tentatively TRBD1 or TRBD2 (5 bases each). Germline V gives CDR1 GTSNPN, CDR2 SVGIG (reference sequence). V lost 3 bases and J lost 7, with 21 bases in between. There are 15 residues in the CDR3. As DNA, the CDR3 is TGTGCCTGGAGCGAGAGGACACTCGGGATGGGGACCCAGTACTTC. Translated: CAWSERTLGMGTQYF.

J is TRBJ2-1 and V is TRBV2; 7 bases line up with TRBD2. V was clipped by 5 bases and J by 3 bases; unmatched bases: 4. CDR3 length: 14 amino acids. Germline CDR1 is SNHLY and CDR2 is FYNNEI. This CDR3 is CASSRGVGYNEQFF. Written as DNA, the CDR3 is TGTGCCAGCAGTCGGGGGGTAGGCTACAATGAGCAGTTCTTC.

The V and J genes are TRBV19 and TRBJ1-1; D gene uncertain. The V gene's germline CDR1 is LNHDA and CDR2 SQIVND (reference sequence). Deletions cut 4 bases from V and 1 base from J, with 16 bases between. This CDR3 has 16 residues. Here the CDR3 reads CASSTFRASPNTEAFF. DNA of the CDR3: TGTGCCAGTAGTACCTTTCGGGCAAGTCCGAACACTGAAGCTTTCTTT.

Only a few counts were recorded for this clone. The chain has TRBV4-1 and TRBJ1-4; D call uncertain. The CDR3 has 12 residues. CDR1 is MGHRA and CDR2 is YSYEKL in the germline V gene. Trimming pared 0 bases from V and 8 bases from J, leaving 4 bases between. The CDR3 spells CASSQEQEKLFF. In DNA form, the CDR3 reads TGCGCCAGCAGCCAAGAACAGGAAAAACTGTTTTTT.

Only a few counts were recorded for this clone. The V and J genes are TRBV15 and TRBJ2-1; D remains ambiguous. With 5 bases removed from V and 3 bases from J, the gap between germline ends came to 17 bases. Per the germline V gene, CDR1 is LNHNV and CDR2 is YYDKDF (reference sequence). The CDR3 is 16 amino acids. For the CDR3, the DNA is TGTGCCACCAGCGTTGGCGGCGGATGGGTCTACAATGAGCAGTTCTTC. It translates to CATSVGGGWVYNEQFF.

This chain joins TRBV19 and TRBJ2-1; D remains unclear. The CDR3 runs to 13 residues. V was cut by 5 bases and J by 7 bases, with 12 bases left in between. CDR1 LNHDA and CDR2 SQIVND come from the germline V gene (reference sequence). CDR3 residues: CASSVVPKNEQFF. DNA for the CDR3: TGTGCCAGTAGTGTAGTTCCTAAGAATGAGCAGTTCTTC. Together with reference TRBV19 and TRBJ2-1, the CDR3 gives the full variable domain: DGGITQSPKYLFRKEGQNVTLSCEQNLNHDAMYWYRQDPGQGLRLIYYSQIVNDFQKGDIAEGYSVSREKKESFPLTVTSAQKNPTAFYLCASSVVPKNEQFFGPGTRLTVL.

The chain carries TRBV2 and TRBJ1-6; perhaps TRBD1 as D (6 bases). The V end lost 4 bases, the J end lost 2 bases, and 12 bases lay between the germline ends. The CDR3 consists of 16 residues. The V gene's germline CDR1 is SNHLY and CDR2 FYNNEI. CDR3 residues: CASSVGGATYNSPLHF. The CDR3 nucleotides read TGTGCCAGCAGTGTCGGGGGGGCAACCTATAATTCACCCCTCCACTTT.

This chain joins TRBV27 and TRBJ2-2, with TRBD2 identical over 10 bases. V gave up 8 bases and J gave up 3 bases; unmatched junction bases: 6. The CDR3 is 15 amino acids. Germline V gene data show CDR1 as MNHEY and CDR2 as SMNVEV (reference sequence). The CDR3 region has the DNA TGTGCCAGCCACCCTAGCGGGGGATACACCGGGGAGCTGTTTTTT. This translates into CASHPSGGYTGELFF.

The V gene is TRBV7-9, the J gene TRBJ2-3, with a possible D match to TRBD2 (5 bases). Trimming shortened V by 5 bases and J by 6 bases, and 24 bases separated the two germline ends. Germline CDR1 is SEHNR and CDR2 is FQNEAQ (reference sequence). The CDR3 spans 17 residues. This chain's CDR3 is CASSRTGAGQLADTQYF. CDR3 sequence (DNA): TGTGCCAGCAGCCGTACGGGCGCAGGTCAGTTAGCGGATACGCAGTATTTT.

This chain connects TRBV13 to TRBJ2-7; no clear D. CDR3 length equals 14 residues. Per germline, CDR1 PRHDT and CDR2 FYEKMQ (reference sequence). The V and J ends lost 3 bases and 2 bases respectively, with 11 bases between them. Written as DNA, the CDR3 is TGTGCCAGCAGCTTCTTTGGGCAGACCTACGAGCAGTACTTC. It codes for CASSFFGQTYEQYF.

This chain links TRBV30 with TRBJ2-5, with D perhaps TRBD1 (5 bases). The germline V and J ends were trimmed by 1 base and 7 bases, with 22 bases remaining between them. Germline V CDR1 and CDR2: GTSNPN, SVGIG (reference sequence). This CDR3 contains 16 residues. Here the CDR3 DNA reads TGTGCCTGGAGTGGAGACCCCGGTCAGGGTCCGGGGACCCAGTACTTC. Amino acids: CAWSGDPGQGPGTQYF.

This clone came up once. The J gene is TRBJ1-6, the V gene TRBV27; the match to TRBD1 covers 8 bases. CDR3 size: 15 residues. The J segment lost 9 bases and the V segment lost 3 bases, leaving 7 bases of the junction unmatched. Looked up from germline, CDR1 is MNHEY and CDR2 is SMNVEV (reference sequence). DNA of the CDR3: TGTGCCAGCAGTTTCCTCGGACAGGGAATTTCACCCCTCCACTTT. Translated, it gives CASSFLGQGISPLHF.